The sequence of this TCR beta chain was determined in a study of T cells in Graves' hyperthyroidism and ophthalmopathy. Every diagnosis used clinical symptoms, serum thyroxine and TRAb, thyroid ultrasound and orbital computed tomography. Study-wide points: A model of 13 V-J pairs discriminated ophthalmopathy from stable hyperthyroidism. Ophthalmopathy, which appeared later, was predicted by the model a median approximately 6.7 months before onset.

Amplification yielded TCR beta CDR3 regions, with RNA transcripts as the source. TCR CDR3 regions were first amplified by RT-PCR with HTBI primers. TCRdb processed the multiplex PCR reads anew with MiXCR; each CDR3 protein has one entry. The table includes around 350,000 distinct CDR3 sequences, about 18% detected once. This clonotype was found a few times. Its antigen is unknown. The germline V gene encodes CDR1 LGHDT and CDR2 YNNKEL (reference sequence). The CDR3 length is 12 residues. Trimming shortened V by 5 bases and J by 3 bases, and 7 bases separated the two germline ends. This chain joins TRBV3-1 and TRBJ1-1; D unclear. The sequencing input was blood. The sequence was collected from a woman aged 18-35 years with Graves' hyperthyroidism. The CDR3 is CASSGWYTEAFF. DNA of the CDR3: TGTGCCAGCAGCGGCTGGTACACTGAAGCTTTCTTT.